This T cell receptor beta chain is drawn from a study of T-cell reconstitution after alpha-beta-depleted transplantation in children. Study observations and caveats: Day-60 TCRbeta diversity that was high in some patients was derived from surviving recipient T cells and thymic progenitors. Newly produced T cells mostly provided counts and TCRbeta diversity after one year, as hyperexpanded clones declined. The study reportedly traced alpha-beta T cells about two months after transplant to several hundred expanded graft clones.

As for this clonotype: The antigen remains undetermined.

Preparation of the TCRbeta library involved a method that used unique molecular identifiers. Each CDR3 protein is one row after TCRdb ran MiXCR on the PCR reads. This sample carries hundreds of thousands of distinct CDR3 sequences, over 10% of them seen once, and the ten largest clones take around 2.2%. This specimen was PBMCs, mostly from graft donor cells, taken 360 days after TCRalphabeta/CD19-depleted stem cell transplant. The TCR sequence derives from a male patient under 18 who had a stem cell transplant for acute myeloid leukemia, so the T cells may come from the graft donor.

The CDR3, as DNA: TGCAGTTACAGGGAGGGTCAAGAGACCCAGTACTTC. This translates into CSYREGQETQYF. The gene calls are TRBV29-1 and TRBJ2-5, with a weak D call TRBD2 (7 bases). Germline V gives CDR1 SQVTM, CDR2 ANQGSEA. The CDR3 consists of 12 residues.